This TCR beta chain was obtained from a study of blood T cell repertoires in COVID-19. Study details: Samples representing acute and convalescent COVID-19 were sourced from the United States, Italy and Spain.

During the 2 weeks before they entered the study, exposed participants had met someone with a PCR-confirmed or clinician-diagnosed COVID-19 case. Only in-frame clones appear in the TCRdb table, and some are missing; sequencing was by immunoSEQ multiplex PCR. The table shows 250,000 or so clones, with 83% occurring only once. This clone was seen a single time. The V gene end was trimmed by 5 bases and the J gene end by 5 bases; junction bases not matched to a gene: 15. This CDR3 has 18 residues. From germline, CDR1 is LNHDA and CDR2 SQIVND (reference sequence). The clonotype originates from a woman in her 40s who had been exposed to COVID-19. The gene calls are TRBV19 and TRBJ2-2; 9 nucleotides line up with TRBD1. Specimen: PBMCs or T cells enriched from blood (not recorded which). The CDR3 DNA reads TGTGCCAGTAGTCTACTGGGTGTGCTACAGGGGGCAACCGGGGAGCTGTTTTTT. Protein product: CASSLLGVLQGATGELFF. The variable domain in full, completed from reference TRBV19 and TRBJ2-2, reads DGGITQSPKYLFRKEGQNVTLSCEQNLNHDAMYWYRQDPGQGLRLIYYSQIVNDFQKGDIAEGYSVSREKKESFPLTVTSAQKNPTAFYLCASSLLGVLQGATGELFFGEGSRLTVL.